This TCR beta chain was sequenced during a study of blood T cell repertoires in COVID-19. Germline V gives CDR1 MRHNA, CDR2 SNTAGT. Trimming removed 4 bases from V and 3 bases from J; junction bases left unmatched: 9. The CDR3 totals 16 residues. The data were produced by immunoSEQ multiplex PCR, yet TCRdb's version contains in-frame clones alone and is incomplete. The table lists roughly 300,000 clones, approximately 91% of them singletons, with about 2.5% in the top ten. The sample taken for sequencing was PBMCs or T cells enriched from blood (not recorded which). The receptor was isolated from a woman aged 40 to 50 with acute COVID-19. This sequence joins TRBV6-4 and TRBJ2-3; 8 bases line up with TRBD2. The chain's CDR3 is CASSATSEGGTDTQYF. The CDR3 DNA follows: TGTGCCAGCAGTGCGACTAGCGAGGGAGGGACAGATACGCAGTATTTT.